The 13 T cell receptor beta chains reported below all come from one sample, sequenced in a study of blood T cells in healthy people across ages. Using a J-beta primer mix together with a sample-barcoded 5' primer, a second PCR was run for about 6 to 11 cycles. TCRdb re-called the 5' RACE reads through MiXCR, storing one row per CDR3 protein. The sample shows approximately 290,000 distinct CDR3 sequences, 27% of them seen only once. Sequences were obtained from blood. These receptors all stem from a woman aged 70 to 79 in good health.

The CDR3 loop reads CASSARQGASNQPQHF. The DNA of the CDR3 is TGTGCCAGCAGCGCCCGACAGGGGGCAAGCAATCAGCCCCAGCATTTT. V is TRBV5-5 and J is TRBJ1-5; 10 positions agree with TRBD1. With V trimmed by 4 bases and J by 1 base, 5 bases remained unmatched. The germline V gene encodes CDR1 SGHKS and CDR2 YYEKEE (reference sequence). This CDR3 has 16 amino acids.

The rearrangement links TRBV20-1 to TRBJ2-1; 8 bases are shared with TRBD2. The CDR3 sequence is 15 residues long. V lost 0 bases and J lost 4; bases outside the gene matches: 5. The germline V gene encodes CDR1 DFQATT and CDR2 SNEGSKA (reference sequence). This chain's CDR3 is CSARDELAVYNEQFF. CDR3 nucleotide sequence: TGCAGTGCTAGAGACGAACTAGCGGTATACAATGAGCAGTTCTTC.

This clonotype was detected only a few times. The gene calls are TRBV25-1 and TRBJ2-7; D might be TRBD1 (6 bases). Germline CDR1 MGHDK, CDR2 SYGVNS. This CDR3 region has 16 residues. Trimming pared 2 bases from V and 2 bases from J, leaving 16 bases between. The CDR3 DNA reads as TGTGCCAGCAGTGAAACATCAGGGGTGGGGGCCTACGAGCAGTACTTC. Translating gives CASSETSGVGAYEQYF.

The rearrangement links TRBV2 to TRBJ1-1; 8 positions agree with TRBD1. Germline CDR1 SNHLY, CDR2 FYNNEI. This CDR3 has 14 amino acids. After removal of 7 bases from V and 6 bases from J, the junction contained 10 bases not matched to a gene. CDR3 region: CASTSRGLVSEAFF. CDR3 DNA sequence: TGTGCCAGCACCTCCAGGGGGCTGGTCTCTGAAGCTTTCTTT.

This clonotype was picked up a small number of times. This sequence joins TRBV3-1 and TRBJ2-5, with 7 bases lining up with TRBD1. Germline V gene lookup returns CDR1 LGHDT and CDR2 YNNKEL (reference sequence). CDR3 length: 15 amino acids. J was trimmed by 11 bases and V by 4 bases; bases with no gene match: 16. The CDR3 DNA follows: TGTGCCAGCAGCCCTCCCACTGTACAGGGGATGGAGCAGTACTTC. Its protein is CASSPPTVQGMEQYF.

In this sample, this clonotype turned up a few times. The chain recombines TRBV29-1 with TRBJ1-4; a possible D gene is TRBD1 (6 bases). The CDR3 spans 13 residues. Germline V gene sequence: CDR1 SQVTM, CDR2 ANQGSEA. V lost 7 bases and J 5 bases, leaving 14 bases between the germline ends. The CDR3 protein is CSAAQGSNEKLFF. CDR3 nucleotides: TGCAGCGCGGCACAGGGTAGCAATGAAAAACTGTTTTTT.

This clonotype was counted a single time. The chain couples TRBV7-9 to TRBJ2-5; 10 bases are a match to TRBD1. CDR1 SEHNR and CDR2 FQNEAQ come from the germline V gene (reference sequence). V shed 6 bases and J 1 base; nucleotides not matched to a gene: 2. There are 14 residues in the CDR3. The CDR3 DNA follows: TGTGCCAGCAGACGACAGGGGGCCCAAGAGACCCAGTACTTC. As protein: CASRRQGAQETQYF.

The chain has TRBV5-1 and TRBJ2-3, with 7 bases identical to TRBD1. Per the germline V gene, CDR1 is SGHRS and CDR2 is YFSETQ. V lost 2 bases and J lost 2; bases outside the gene matches: 2. The CDR3 loop spans 14 amino acids. In DNA form, the CDR3 reads TGCGCCAGCAGCTTCACAGGGGACACAGATACGCAGTATTTT. Encoded protein: CASSFTGDTDTQYF. The entire variable domain, with the rest obtained from reference TRBV5-1 and TRBJ2-3, is as follows: KAGVTQTPRYLIKTRGQQVTLSCSPISGHRSVSWYQQTPGQGLQFLFEYFSETQRNKGNFPGRFSGRQFSNSRSEMNVSTLELGDSALYLCASSFTGDTDTQYFGPGTRLTVL.

V gene TRBV2 combines with J gene TRBJ2-2; D gene uncertain. This CDR3 has 11 residues. Trimming took off 6 bases at V and 6 bases at J, with 5 bases between the two ends. CDR1 and CDR2 (germline): SNHLY, FYNNEI. This CDR3 reads CASREPGELFF. The DNA of the CDR3 is TGTGCCAGCAGGGAACCCGGGGAGCTGTTTTTT.

This clonotype was seen a few times. The V and J genes are TRBV11-2 and TRBJ2-1, with D possibly TRBD2 on 6 matching bases. Deletions cut 0 bases from V and 7 bases from J, with 10 bases between. CDR1 and CDR2 (germline): SGHAT, FQNNGV. The CDR3 extends over 14 amino acids. The CDR3 coding sequence is TGTGCCAGCAGCTTAGAGGCGGGGTTAAATGAGCAGTTCTTC. It codes for CASSLEAGLNEQFF.

This clonotype was recorded only once. Here the CDR3 reads CASRGGGGRYEQYF. The CDR3 bases are TGTGCCAGCAGAGGGGGAGGGGGTAGGTACGAGCAGTACTTC. This sequence joins TRBV27 and TRBJ2-7; possibly TRBD2 for D (7 bases). The germline V gene encodes CDR1 MNHEY and CDR2 SMNVEV (reference sequence). This CDR3 is 14 amino acids long. V was pared by 6 bases and J by 4 bases, with 16 bases between.

The chain uses TRBV6-6 and TRBJ2-7, with 7 bases identical to TRBD2. The CDR3 loop spans 13 amino acids. V lost 7 bases and J lost 3; bases outside the gene matches: 6. Germline lookup yields CDR1 MNHNY and CDR2 SVGAGI (reference sequence). The CDR3 nucleotides are TGTGCCAGCACTCCAACGGGGGGCTACGAGCAGTACTTC. It yields the protein CASTPTGGYEQYF.

The V and J genes are TRBV3-1 and TRBJ1-3; D is unresolved. CDR1 and CDR2 from the germline V gene are LGHDT and YNNKEL (reference sequence). There are 14 residues in the CDR3. The V and J ends lost 5 bases and 4 bases respectively, with 12 bases between them. The CDR3 spells CASSTEGRGNTIYF. CDR3 sequence (DNA): TGTGCCAGCAGCACTGAGGGCAGAGGAAACACCATATATTTT.